Here is one T cell receptor beta chain with its context. The junction and the germline gene differ at one end; a read error may be behind it. CDR1 is SGDLS, CDR2 YYNGEE, per germline. This CDR3 has 14 amino acids. This sample is drawn from a study of blood T cell repertoires in COVID-19. Study overall: Sample material is recorded as cDNA or gDNA derived from T cells, B-cell-depleted T cells, or PBMCs.

Participants came from 20 to 25 US areas, aged about 18 to 100 years. Clinical history as reported by participants underpinned cohort assignment. A case of COVID-19 had been met by exposed participants within 2 weeks before study entry. Profiling relied on immunoSEQ multiplex PCR, and the TCRdb table lists in-frame clones only, not all of them. This sample has roughly 250,000 clones, with 80% to 90% found just once. The chain carries TRBV9 and TRBJ1-5; 7 bases are shared with TRBD1. The receptor was derived from a woman aged 40 to 50 who had been exposed to COVID-19. The material sequenced was PBMCs or T cells enriched from blood (not recorded which). CDR3: CASSDRDSNRPQHF. Here the CDR3 DNA reads TGTGCCAGCAGCGACCGGGACAGCAATCGGCCCCAGCATTTT.